This TCR beta chain stems from a study of CD8 T cells in ankylosing spondylitis. Notes on the study in general: According to the report, clones linked to the disease were significantly enriched in matched synovial fluid samples taken from ankylosing spondylitis patients. Several highly homologous variants made up a TCR beta motif that seemed to typify ankylosing spondylitis blood.

This clonotype has only a few counts. What it binds is unknown. The V end was cut by 10 bases, the J end by 2 bases, with 18 bases between. The germline V gene encodes CDR1 MNHEY and CDR2 SMNVEV (reference sequence). This CDR3 comprises 14 residues. TCRdb reprocessed the 5' RACE reads via MiXCR and lists one record per CDR3 protein. The table records around 340,000 distinct CDR3 sequences, around 15% of them present only once. Input material: blood, either unsorted or a sorted T cell fraction (not recorded which). The receptor's source is a male donor with ankylosing spondylitis or in good health (not recorded which). The chain couples TRBV27 to TRBJ2-7, with D perhaps matching TRBD2 (6 bases). This CDR3 reads CATKGGSGPYEQYF. CDR3 bases: TGTGCCACCAAGGGAGGATCGGGCCCCTACGAGCAGTACTTC.